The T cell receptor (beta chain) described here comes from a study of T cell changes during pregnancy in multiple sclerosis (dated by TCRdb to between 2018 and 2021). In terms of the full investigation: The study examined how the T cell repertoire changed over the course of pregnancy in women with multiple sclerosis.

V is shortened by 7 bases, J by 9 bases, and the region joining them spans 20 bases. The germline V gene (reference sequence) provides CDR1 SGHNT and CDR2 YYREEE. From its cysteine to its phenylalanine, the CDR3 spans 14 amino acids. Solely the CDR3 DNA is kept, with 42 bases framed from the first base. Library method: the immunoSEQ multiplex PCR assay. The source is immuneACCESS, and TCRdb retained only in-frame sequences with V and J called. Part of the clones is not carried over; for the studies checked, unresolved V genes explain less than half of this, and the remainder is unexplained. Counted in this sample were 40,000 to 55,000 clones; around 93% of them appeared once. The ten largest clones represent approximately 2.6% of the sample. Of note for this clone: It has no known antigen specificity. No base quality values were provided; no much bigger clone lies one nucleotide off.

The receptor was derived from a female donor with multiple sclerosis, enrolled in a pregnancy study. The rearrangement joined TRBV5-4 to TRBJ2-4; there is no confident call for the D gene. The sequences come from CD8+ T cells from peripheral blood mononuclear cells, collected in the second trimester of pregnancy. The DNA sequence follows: TGTGCCAGCGGATATTCAATTGCCCCTAGCATTCAGTACTTC. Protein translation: CASGYSIAPSIQYF.